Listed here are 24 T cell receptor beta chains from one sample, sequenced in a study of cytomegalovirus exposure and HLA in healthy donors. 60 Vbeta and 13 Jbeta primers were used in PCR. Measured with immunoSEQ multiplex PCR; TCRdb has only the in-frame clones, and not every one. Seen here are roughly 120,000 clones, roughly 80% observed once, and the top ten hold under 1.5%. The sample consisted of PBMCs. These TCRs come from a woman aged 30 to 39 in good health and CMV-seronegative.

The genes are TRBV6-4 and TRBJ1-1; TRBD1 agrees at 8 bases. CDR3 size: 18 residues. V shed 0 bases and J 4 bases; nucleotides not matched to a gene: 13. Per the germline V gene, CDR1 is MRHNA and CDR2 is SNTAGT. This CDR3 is CASSDSRPGQDRSTEAFF. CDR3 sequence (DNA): TGTGCCAGCAGTGACTCGAGACCGGGACAGGACCGATCCACTGAAGCTTTCTTT.

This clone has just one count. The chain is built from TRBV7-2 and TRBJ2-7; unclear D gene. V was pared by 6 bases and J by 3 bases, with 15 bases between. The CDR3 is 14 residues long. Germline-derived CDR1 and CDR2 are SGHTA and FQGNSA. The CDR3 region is CASSPRQVDYEQYF. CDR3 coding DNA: TGTGCCAGCAGTCCTCGGCAGGTAGACTACGAGCAGTACTTC.

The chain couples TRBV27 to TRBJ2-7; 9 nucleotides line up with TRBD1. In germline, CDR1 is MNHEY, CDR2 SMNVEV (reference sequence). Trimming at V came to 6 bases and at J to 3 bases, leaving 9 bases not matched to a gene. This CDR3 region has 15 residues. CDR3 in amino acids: CASRSRTGDNYEQYF. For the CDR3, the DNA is TGTGCCAGCAGATCGCGGACAGGGGACAACTACGAGCAGTACTTC.

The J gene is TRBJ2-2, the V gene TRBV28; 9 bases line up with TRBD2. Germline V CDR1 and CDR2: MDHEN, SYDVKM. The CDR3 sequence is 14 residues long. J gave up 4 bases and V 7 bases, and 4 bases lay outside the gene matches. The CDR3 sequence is CASNGGGATGELFF. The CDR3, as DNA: TGTGCCAGCAACGGCGGGGGGGCCACCGGGGAGCTGTTTTTT. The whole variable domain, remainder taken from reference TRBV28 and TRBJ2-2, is DVKVTQSSRYLVKRTGEKVFLECVQDMDHENMFWYRQDPGLGLRLIYFSYDVKMKEKGDIPEGYSVSREKKERFSLILESASTNQTSMYLCASNGGGATGELFFGEGSRLTVL.

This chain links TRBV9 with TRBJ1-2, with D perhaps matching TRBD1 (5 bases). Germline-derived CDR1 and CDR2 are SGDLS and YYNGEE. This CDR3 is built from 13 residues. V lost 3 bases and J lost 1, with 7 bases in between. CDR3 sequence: CASSGGGNYGYTF. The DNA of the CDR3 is TGTGCCAGCAGCGGCGGGGGTAACTATGGCTACACCTTC.

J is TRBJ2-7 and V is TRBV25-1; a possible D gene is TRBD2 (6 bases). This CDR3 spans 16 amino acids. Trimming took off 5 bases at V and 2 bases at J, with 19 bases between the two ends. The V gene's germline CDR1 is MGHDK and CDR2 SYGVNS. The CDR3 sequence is CASSPETAGGTYEQYF. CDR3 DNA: TGTGCCAGCAGTCCGGAAACCGCCGGGGGTACCTACGAGCAGTACTTC.

The DNA for the CDR3 is TGCGCCAGCAGCCGTATTCTACGGGACAGAGGAACCGGGGAGCTGTTTTTT. As protein: CASSRILRDRGTGELFF. This chain joins TRBV5-1 and TRBJ2-2; the match to TRBD1 covers 7 bases. Per germline, CDR1 SGHRS and CDR2 YFSETQ. V lost 4 bases to trimming and J lost 5 bases; unmatched junction nucleotides: 14. CDR3 length: 17 residues.

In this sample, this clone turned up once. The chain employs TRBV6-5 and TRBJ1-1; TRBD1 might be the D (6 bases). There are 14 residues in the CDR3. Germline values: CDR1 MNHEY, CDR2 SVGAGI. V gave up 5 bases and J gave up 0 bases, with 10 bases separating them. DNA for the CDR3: TGTGCCAGCAGTCGGGACACTTTGAACACTGAAGCTTTCTTT. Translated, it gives CASSRDTLNTEAFF.

For the CDR3, the DNA is TGTGCCAGCAGTTACTCGACAGGCCAGGCCACCTACGAGCAGTACTTC. Its protein product is CASSYSTGQATYEQYF. The chain is built from TRBV6-6 and TRBJ2-7; TRBD1 is a possible D gene (6 bases). The CDR3 is 16 amino acids. CDR1 is MNHNY, CDR2 SVGAGI, per germline (reference sequence). The ends were cut back, 0 bases at V and 2 bases at J, with 14 bases in the middle.

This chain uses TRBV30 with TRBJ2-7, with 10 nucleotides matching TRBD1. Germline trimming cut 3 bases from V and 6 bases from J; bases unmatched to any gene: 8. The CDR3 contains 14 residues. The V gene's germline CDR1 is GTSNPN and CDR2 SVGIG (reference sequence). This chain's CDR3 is CAWRETGTGAEQYF. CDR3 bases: TGTGCCTGGAGAGAGACCGGGACAGGGGCCGAGCAGTACTTC.

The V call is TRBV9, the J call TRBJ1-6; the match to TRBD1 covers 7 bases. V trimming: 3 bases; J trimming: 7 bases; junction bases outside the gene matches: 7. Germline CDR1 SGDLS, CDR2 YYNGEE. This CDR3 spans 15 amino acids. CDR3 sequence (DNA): TGTGCCAGCAGCGCTGCCGGGACAGAGAATTCACCCCTCCACTTT. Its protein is CASSAAGTENSPLHF.

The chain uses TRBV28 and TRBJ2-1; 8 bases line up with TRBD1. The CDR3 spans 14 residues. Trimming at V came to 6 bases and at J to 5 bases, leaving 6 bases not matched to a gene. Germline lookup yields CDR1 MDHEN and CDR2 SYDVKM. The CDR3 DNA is TGTGCCAGCAGCAGGGGGCTGGGCCACAATGAGCAGTTCTTC. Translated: CASSRGLGHNEQFF.

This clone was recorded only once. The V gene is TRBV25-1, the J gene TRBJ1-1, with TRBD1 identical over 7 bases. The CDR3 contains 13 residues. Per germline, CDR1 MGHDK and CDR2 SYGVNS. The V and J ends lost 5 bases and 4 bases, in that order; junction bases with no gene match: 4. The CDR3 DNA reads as TGTGCCAGCAGTCGTCCAGGGGGCACTGAAGCTTTCTTT. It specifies CASSRPGGTEAFF.

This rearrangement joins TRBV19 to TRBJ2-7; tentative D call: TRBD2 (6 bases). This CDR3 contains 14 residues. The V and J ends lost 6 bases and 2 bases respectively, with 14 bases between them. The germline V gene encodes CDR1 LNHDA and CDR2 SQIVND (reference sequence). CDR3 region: CASSAPGRTYEQYF. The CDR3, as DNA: TGTGCCAGTAGCGCCCCGGGGAGGACCTACGAGCAGTACTTC.

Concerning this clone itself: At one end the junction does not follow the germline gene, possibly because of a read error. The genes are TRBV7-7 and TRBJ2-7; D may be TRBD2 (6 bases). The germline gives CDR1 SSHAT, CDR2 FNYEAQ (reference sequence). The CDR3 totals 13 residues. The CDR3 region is CASSAGIGVEQYF. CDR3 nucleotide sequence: TGTGCTAGCAGTGCGGGGATTGGTGTCGAGCAGTACTTC.

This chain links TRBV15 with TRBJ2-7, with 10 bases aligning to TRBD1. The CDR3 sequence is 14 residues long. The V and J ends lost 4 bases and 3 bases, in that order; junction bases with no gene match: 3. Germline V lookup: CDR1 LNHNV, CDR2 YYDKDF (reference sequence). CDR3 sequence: CATSTGTGDYEQYF. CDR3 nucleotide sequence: TGTGCCACCAGCACAGGGACAGGGGACTACGAGCAGTACTTC.

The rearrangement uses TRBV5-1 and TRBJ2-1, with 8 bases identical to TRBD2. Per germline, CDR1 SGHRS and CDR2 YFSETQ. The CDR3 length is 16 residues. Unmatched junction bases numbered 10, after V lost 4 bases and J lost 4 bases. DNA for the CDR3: TGCGCCAGCAGCCCCCCCACACTAGCGGCGTACAATGAGCAGTTCTTC. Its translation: CASSPPTLAAYNEQFF.

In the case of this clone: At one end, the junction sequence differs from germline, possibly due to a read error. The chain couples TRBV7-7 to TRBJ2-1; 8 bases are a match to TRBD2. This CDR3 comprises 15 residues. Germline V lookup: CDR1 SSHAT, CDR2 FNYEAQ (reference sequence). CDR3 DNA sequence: TGTGCTAGCAGCGTACGGGAGGGCCAGATCAATGAGCAGTTCTTC. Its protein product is CASSVREGQINEQFF.

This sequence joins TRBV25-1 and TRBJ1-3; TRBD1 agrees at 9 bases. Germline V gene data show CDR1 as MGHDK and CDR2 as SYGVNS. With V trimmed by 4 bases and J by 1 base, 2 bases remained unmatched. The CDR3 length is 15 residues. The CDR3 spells CASSAGTGSGNTIYF. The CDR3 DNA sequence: TGTGCCAGCAGTGCCGGGACAGGGTCTGGAAACACCATATATTTT.

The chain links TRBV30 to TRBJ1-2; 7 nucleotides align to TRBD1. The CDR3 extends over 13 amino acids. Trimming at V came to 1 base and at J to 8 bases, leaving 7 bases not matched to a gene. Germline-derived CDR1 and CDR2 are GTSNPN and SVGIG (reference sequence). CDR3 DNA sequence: TGTGCCTGGAGTGGACAGACAGGGCGGGGCTACACCTTC. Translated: CAWSGQTGRGYTF.

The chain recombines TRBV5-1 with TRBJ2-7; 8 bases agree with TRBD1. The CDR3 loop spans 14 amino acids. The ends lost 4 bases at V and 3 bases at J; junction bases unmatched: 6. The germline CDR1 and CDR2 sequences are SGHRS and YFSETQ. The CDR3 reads CASSQDRAGYEQYF. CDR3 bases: TGCGCCAGCAGCCAGGACAGGGCCGGCTACGAGCAGTACTTC.

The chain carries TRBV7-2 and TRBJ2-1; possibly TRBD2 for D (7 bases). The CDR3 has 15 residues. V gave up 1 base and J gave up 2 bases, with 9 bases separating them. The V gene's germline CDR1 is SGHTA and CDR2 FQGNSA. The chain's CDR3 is CASSLVGGAYNEQFF. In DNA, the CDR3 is TGTGCCAGCAGCTTAGTAGGGGGGGCCTACAATGAGCAGTTCTTC.

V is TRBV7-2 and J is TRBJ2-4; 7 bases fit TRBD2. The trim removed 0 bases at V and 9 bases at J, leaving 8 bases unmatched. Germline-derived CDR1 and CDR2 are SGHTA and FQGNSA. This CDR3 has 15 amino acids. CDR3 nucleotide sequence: TGTGCCAGCAGCTTAGCGCTTGGCGGGAGAGGCATTCAGTACTTC. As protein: CASSLALGGRGIQYF.

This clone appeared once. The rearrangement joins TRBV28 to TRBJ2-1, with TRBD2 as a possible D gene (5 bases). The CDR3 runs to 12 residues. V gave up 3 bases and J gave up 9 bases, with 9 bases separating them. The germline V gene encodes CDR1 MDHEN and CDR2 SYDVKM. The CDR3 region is CASSLARGEQFF. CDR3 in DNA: TGTGCCAGCAGTTTGGCCCGGGGTGAGCAGTTCTTC.